This T cell receptor (beta chain) was captured in a study of T-cell reconstitution after alpha-beta-depleted transplantation in children. Regarding this clonotype: Antigen specificity is unknown.

Unique molecular identifiers were built into the TCRbeta library. MiXCR was run by TCRdb on the PCR reads, yielding one entry per CDR3 protein. The sample lists some 840,000 distinct CDR3 sequences, about 15% occurring once. V shed 1 base and J shed 0 bases, with 12 bases lying between them. Germline values: CDR1 MGHRA, CDR2 YSYEKL. CDR3 length: 16 residues. Study results and limitations: TCRbeta diversity was high at day 60 in some patients (a result of surviving recipient T cells and thymic progenitors). T-cell counts and diversity at one year following transplant were attributed mainly to newly produced T cells. Reported findings indicate that, about two months after transplant, alpha-beta T cells came from several hundred expanded clones, which were derived from non-depleted graft cells.

This receptor was obtained from a male patient younger than 18 who had a stem cell transplant for acute lymphoblastic leukemia, so the T cells may come from the graft donor. The rearrangement joins TRBV4-1 to TRBJ1-2, with a possible D match to TRBD1 (5 bases). This specimen consisted of PBMCs, mostly from graft donor cells, obtained 360 days after TCRalphabeta/CD19-depleted stem cell transplant. CDR3 DNA: TGCGCCAGCAGCCAAGTATACGGGACGTCTAACTATGGCTACACCTTC. Amino acids: CASSQVYGTSNYGYTF.